The rows below give T cell receptor beta chains drawn from one sample of a study of early T cells in non-severe SARS-CoV-2 infection. TCRdb called the 5' RACE reads again in MiXCR, with one record for every CDR3 protein. This sample has some 26,000 distinct CDR3 sequences, with about 4.5% found just once. Sequenced sample: whole blood. The receptors shown here come from an adult who was a healthcare worker with PCR-confirmed SARS-CoV-2 infection or an uninfected control (not recorded which). CDR3s include the opening cysteine and the closing phenylalanine or tryptophan. A D gene is named only where the DNA matches it firmly. A clone size is listed for some rows: how often the clone was seen (once, few, many), or a class if it is expanded.

V	D	J	size	CDR3	DNA
TRBV6-5	NA	TRBJ2-3	many	CASSSLKGGSTDTQYF	TGTGCCAGCAGTTCCCTTAAGGGGGGGAGCACAGATACGCAGTATTTT
TRBV6-5	NA	TRBJ1-1	few	CASSYGDKYEAFF	TGTGCCAGCAGTTACGGTGACAAATATGAAGCTTTCTTT
TRBV6-5	NA	TRBJ1-2	NA	CASTQGYDGYTF	TGTGCCAGCACCCAGGGGTACGATGGCTACACCTTC
TRBV2	NA	TRBJ1-4	NA	CASSPLNEKLFF	TGTGCCAGCAGTCCATTAAATGAAAAACTGTTTTTT
TRBV7-9	TRBD2	TRBJ2-1	many	CASSFKAGIGEQFF	TGTGCCAGCAGCTTTAAAGCGGGGATTGGGGAGCAGTTCTTC
TRBV30	TRBD2	TRBJ2-1	many	CAWSVRGSGGYEQFF	TGTGCCTGGAGTGTACGGGGTAGCGGGGGGTATGAGCAGTTCTTC
TRBV7-2	TRBD2	TRBJ2-3	many	CASSPPPGTSRVFIDTQYF	TGTGCCAGCAGCCCGCCCCCTGGGACTAGCCGGGTGTTCATAGATACGCAGTATTTT
TRBV6-6	NA	TRBJ2-3	many	CASRSYRYLVSTDTQYF	TGTGCCAGCAGATCATACAGGTACCTCGTGAGCACAGATACGCAGTATTTT
TRBV10-1	TRBD1	TRBJ2-7	NA	CASSESTGDHEQYF	TGCGCCAGCAGTGAGTCTACAGGGGACCACGAGCAGTACTTC
TRBV5-1	TRBD1	TRBJ1-6	many	CASSQRTGRNSPLHF	TGCGCCAGCAGCCAACGGACAGGGCGTAATTCACCCCTCCACTTT
TRBV20-1	NA	TRBJ1-6	few	CSAKTPGTKDSPLHF	TGCAGTGCTAAGACACCCGGGACGAAGGATTCACCCCTCCACTTT
TRBV7-6	TRBD1	TRBJ2-1	many	CASSPALGTGQNEQFF	TGTGCCAGCAGCCCGGCTCTAGGGACAGGGCAGAATGAGCAGTTCTTC